A selection of T cell receptor beta chains follows, all from one sample in a study of T cells in Graves' hyperthyroidism and ophthalmopathy. Via MiXCR, TCRdb re-called the multiplex PCR reads, giving one row per CDR3 protein. In the table there are some 510,000 distinct CDR3 sequences, 40% to 55% of which are singletons. The source material was peripheral blood or thyroid tissue (not recorded which). The receptor source for this set is a woman between 18 and 30 years old with Graves' hyperthyroidism. CDR3s include the opening cysteine and the closing phenylalanine or tryptophan. The order of the fields is CDR3 DNA, CDR3 protein, clone size, V gene, D gene, J gene. A D gene is named only where the DNA matches it firmly. For some rows the clone size is stated as once, few or many, or as a class when expanded; others skip it.

CDR3nt: TGTGCCAGCTACCACGTGGAAACTGAAGCTTTCTTT
CDR3aa: CASYHVETEAFF
abundance: NA
v_gene: TRBV14
d_gene: NA
j_gene: TRBJ1-1

CDR3nt: TGTGCCAGCAGCTTAGTCGGACACTTAGGTCAGCCCCAGCATTTT
CDR3aa: CASSLVGHLGQPQHF
abundance: few
v_gene: TRBV7-9
d_gene: NA
j_gene: TRBJ1-5

CDR3nt: TGTGCCAGCACCCGCCGGGGGGGCGGGACTGAAGCTTTCTTT
CDR3aa: CASTRRGGGTEAFF
abundance: NA
v_gene: TRBV7-3
d_gene: NA
j_gene: TRBJ1-1

CDR3nt: TGTGCCATCAGTGAGGCAGACAGGTTAGGCACTGAAGCTTTCTTT
CDR3aa: CAISEADRLGTEAFF
abundance: NA
v_gene: TRBV10-3
d_gene: NA
j_gene: TRBJ1-1

CDR3nt: TGTGCCACCAGCAGAGGACAGGGCTCACCCCTCCACTTT
CDR3aa: CATSRGQGSPLHF
abundance: few
v_gene: TRBV15
d_gene: TRBD1
j_gene: TRBJ1-6

CDR3nt: TGTGCCAGCAGCCTTTCACAGGGTAACTATGGCTACACCTTC
CDR3aa: CASSLSQGNYGYTF
abundance: NA
v_gene: TRBV7-2
d_gene: NA
j_gene: TRBJ1-2

CDR3nt: TGTGCCAGCAGTTACAGCCGTGGTGGCTACGAGCAGTACTTC
CDR3aa: CASSYSRGGYEQYF
abundance: many
v_gene: TRBV6-5
d_gene: NA
j_gene: TRBJ2-7

CDR3nt: TGTGCCAGTAGTCCACCGACATACAGCTCCTATAATTCACCCCTCCACTTT
CDR3aa: CASSPPTYSSYNSPLHF
abundance: NA
v_gene: TRBV19
d_gene: NA
j_gene: TRBJ1-6

CDR3nt: TGTGCCAGCAGCTTGACAGGGGGCGCCGTTGAAAAACTGTTTTTT
CDR3aa: CASSLTGGAVEKLFF
abundance: NA
v_gene: TRBV7-9
d_gene: TRBD1
j_gene: TRBJ1-4

CDR3nt: TGTGCCAGCAGCCCCACTAGCGGGTACGAGCAGTACTTC
CDR3aa: CASSPTSGYEQYF
abundance: many
v_gene: TRBV7-9
d_gene: TRBD2
j_gene: TRBJ2-7

CDR3nt: TGTGCCAGCAGTCGACTCACAAGGGACGAGCAGTACTTC
CDR3aa: CASSRLTRDEQYF
abundance: many
v_gene: TRBV2
d_gene: NA
j_gene: TRBJ2-7

CDR3nt: TGTGCCAGCAGCTGGGGGGTATTAGAGCAGTACTTC
CDR3aa: CASSWGVLEQYF
abundance: NA
v_gene: TRBV7-2
d_gene: NA
j_gene: TRBJ2-7

CDR3nt: TGTGCCAGCAGTGAAGAGGGGGGACGGGGCTACACCTTC
CDR3aa: CASSEEGGRGYTF
abundance: few
v_gene: TRBV6-1
d_gene: NA
j_gene: TRBJ1-2

CDR3nt: TGCAATGCCAATGTTCTGGGTATCGGGACCCAGTACTTC
CDR3aa: CNANVLGIGTQYF
abundance: few
v_gene: TRBV20-1
d_gene: NA
j_gene: TRBJ2-5

CDR3nt: TGTGCCAGCAGTTACTCGTTCGGGACAGCTGCCTACGAGCAGTACTTC
CDR3aa: CASSYSFGTAAYEQYF
abundance: few
v_gene: TRBV10-3
d_gene: TRBD1
j_gene: TRBJ2-7

CDR3nt: TGCGCCAGCGGAAGAGGGCCGGAATCGAACACTGAAGCTTTCTTT
CDR3aa: CASGRGPESNTEAFF
abundance: NA
v_gene: TRBV5-1
d_gene: NA
j_gene: TRBJ1-1

CDR3nt: TGTGCCAGCAGGCCACGGGACACTGAAGCTTTCTTT
CDR3aa: CASRPRDTEAFF
abundance: many
v_gene: TRBV7-9
d_gene: NA
j_gene: TRBJ1-1

CDR3nt: TGTGCCAGCAGCTTATCCAGGCGGGGGGGCCACACTGAAGCTTTCTTT
CDR3aa: CASSLSRRGGHTEAFF
abundance: NA
v_gene: TRBV7-8
d_gene: NA
j_gene: TRBJ1-1

CDR3nt: TGCAGCGTTGAACAGGGAATGAACACTGAAGCTTTCTTT
CDR3aa: CSVEQGMNTEAFF
abundance: many
v_gene: TRBV29-1
d_gene: NA
j_gene: TRBJ1-1

CDR3nt: TGCAGCGTTGCCGTGTGGCCAGAAGGGGTCGGCTACACCTTC
CDR3aa: CSVAVWPEGVGYTF
abundance: few
v_gene: TRBV29-1
d_gene: NA
j_gene: TRBJ1-2

CDR3nt: TGTGCCAGCAGCCAAGAATCGGGGGCGCAGGAGACCCAGTACTTC
CDR3aa: CASSQESGAQETQYF
abundance: NA
v_gene: TRBV7-7
d_gene: NA
j_gene: TRBJ2-5

CDR3nt: TGTGCCAGCTCCCCCGAAAGGGATGAAAAACTGTTTTTT
CDR3aa: CASSPERDEKLFF
abundance: once
v_gene: TRBV25-1
d_gene: NA
j_gene: TRBJ1-4

CDR3nt: TGTGCCAGCCGCCAGACAGGGATGAACACTGAAGCTTTCTTT
CDR3aa: CASRQTGMNTEAFF
abundance: NA
v_gene: TRBV2
d_gene: TRBD1
j_gene: TRBJ1-1

CDR3nt: TGCGCCAGCAGCTCGGAATACACTGAAGCTTTCTTT
CDR3aa: CASSSEYTEAFF
abundance: NA
v_gene: TRBV5-1
d_gene: NA
j_gene: TRBJ1-1

CDR3nt: TGCGCCAGCAGTGAGCCCGTGGTTGGACAGATCTCCTACGAGCAGTACTTC
CDR3aa: CASSEPVVGQISYEQYF
abundance: NA
v_gene: TRBV10-2
d_gene: NA
j_gene: TRBJ2-7

CDR3nt: TGCAGTGCTCTCTCATCGGGACAGGAAAAACTGTTTTTT
CDR3aa: CSALSSGQEKLFF
abundance: NA
v_gene: TRBV20-1
d_gene: TRBD1
j_gene: TRBJ1-4

CDR3nt: TGTGCCAGCAGTCTCGGGACAGGGCTTCAGCCCCAGCATTTT
CDR3aa: CASSLGTGLQPQHF
abundance: NA
v_gene: TRBV6-5
d_gene: TRBD1
j_gene: TRBJ1-5

CDR3nt: TGTGCCAGCAGCTTAGGGGTACGCAATCAGCCCCAGCATTTT
CDR3aa: CASSLGVRNQPQHF
abundance: NA
v_gene: TRBV7-9
d_gene: NA
j_gene: TRBJ1-5

CDR3nt: TGTGCCATCAGTGACGGACAGGGCATTTCGGAGACCCAGTACTTC
CDR3aa: CAISDGQGISETQYF
abundance: NA
v_gene: TRBV10-3
d_gene: TRBD1
j_gene: TRBJ2-5

CDR3nt: TGTGCCAGCAGCCCCCCTGGTAGGGGGTCTGAAGCTTTCTTT
CDR3aa: CASSPPGRGSEAFF
abundance: NA
v_gene: TRBV2
d_gene: NA
j_gene: TRBJ1-1

CDR3nt: TGTGCCAGCAGTCGCGAGGACAGGGCTTTGACTTTCTTT
CDR3aa: CASSREDRALTFF
abundance: NA
v_gene: TRBV11-2
d_gene: TRBD1
j_gene: TRBJ1-1

CDR3nt: TGCAGTGCCAGAATCGGAGCGAATGAAAAACTGTTTTTT
CDR3aa: CSARIGANEKLFF
abundance: NA
v_gene: TRBV20-1
d_gene: NA
j_gene: TRBJ1-4

CDR3nt: TGTGCCACCAGCATTCTGGTTGAGCAGCCCCAGCATTTT
CDR3aa: CATSILVEQPQHF
abundance: many
v_gene: TRBV15
d_gene: NA
j_gene: TRBJ1-5

CDR3nt: TGTGCCAGTAGTGAGACTAGTTCCGAGACCCAGTACTTC
CDR3aa: CASSETSSETQYF
abundance: NA
v_gene: TRBV19
d_gene: NA
j_gene: TRBJ2-5

CDR3nt: TGCAGCGTCCCCGAGACAGTCTCCAATCAGCCCCAGCATTTT
CDR3aa: CSVPETVSNQPQHF
abundance: many
v_gene: TRBV29-1
d_gene: NA
j_gene: TRBJ1-5

CDR3nt: TGTGCCAGCAGTGGAGTGGGACAGGGGAACACTGAAGCTTTCTTT
CDR3aa: CASSGVGQGNTEAFF
abundance: NA
v_gene: TRBV2
d_gene: TRBD1
j_gene: TRBJ1-1

CDR3nt: TGCAGTGCTAGGACAGGGAAAAATTCACCCCCCCACTTT
CDR3aa: CSARTGKNSPPHF
abundance: NA
v_gene: TRBV20-1
d_gene: TRBD1
j_gene: TRBJ1-6

CDR3nt: TGTGCCAGCAGCCCTGCTCGAGGCGGCACAGACTATGGCTACACCTTC
CDR3aa: CASSPARGGTDYGYTF
abundance: many
v_gene: TRBV14
d_gene: NA
j_gene: TRBJ1-2

CDR3nt: TGTGCCAGCAGCTCCCAGAGGAGCTCCTACGAGCAGTACTTC
CDR3aa: CASSSQRSSYEQYF
abundance: NA
v_gene: TRBV7-6
d_gene: NA
j_gene: TRBJ2-7

CDR3nt: TGCAGCGTCAACGTACGGGGGACGTATGGCTACACCTTC
CDR3aa: CSVNVRGTYGYTF
abundance: NA
v_gene: TRBV29-1
d_gene: NA
j_gene: TRBJ1-2